Included here is one T cell receptor beta chain sequence, with context. This clonotype was seen more than once but under ten times. This receptor's antigen is unknown. Base qualities are not recorded, but no much larger clone differs from it by a single base. This record belongs to a study of human T cells and chemical hapten exposure (dated by TCRdb to the early 2020s). With regard to the full study: Libraries were combined into a pool for sequencing, and differences in TCR yield between samples came mainly from small differences in library volumes within the pool. Peripheral blood TCR repertoire changes were tracked in vivo in alopecia patients during primary and secondary sensitization to the hapten diphenylcyclopropenone (DPC). Each blood RNA sample was used to sequence both TCR alpha and TCR beta chains.

The library was made by RACE. The instrument was a NextSeq 500. During library preparation, unique molecular identifiers were attached to individual cDNA molecules so that TCRs could be counted in a quantitative, reproducible way. The authors' pipeline ran thus. A median of roughly 99,000 TCRs per sample was observed, with a range of 23,224 to 690,600. The Decombinator software suite was used to annotate V, J and CDR3 in the TCR reads. For PS versus PT1 abundance plots, all samples were subsampled to the same number of TCRs (28,000). Expanded TCRs were defined as absent before sensitization and observed at least eight times at the 2-week time point. TCRdb took the public reads, trimmed them with fastp at Q25, ran MiXCR for clone calling and kept in-frame beta chains. A single entry per CDR3 protein holds the most common genes and DNA from its merged rows. The V and J calls reflect TCRdb's pipeline rather than the authors' work. This sample lists some 120,000 distinct CDR3 sequences; approximately 8.3% were detected once. 1.5% to 2% of the sample is taken by the ten largest.

The sample's time point label, decoded: healthy volunteer bleed at 2 weeks. Total RNA was extracted from unfractionated whole blood that had been collected in Tempus Blood RNA tubes. Roughly 5 healthy volunteers were used as TCR sequencing controls and were bled at day 0, 2 weeks and 6 weeks. The paper as a whole reports these results and caveats: After repeated subsampling, the strength of the expansion versus patch-test correlation and the threshold at which it became significant changed. DPC sensitization did not change how many TCRs were above 1 in 1000 frequency, and no evidence was found of alterations in global repertoire structure.

The CDR3 runs 14 residues from the cysteine to the phenylalanine. Only CDR3 DNA is held: 42 bases, read in frame from base 1. V loses 4 bases of germline sequence and J loses 4 bases, and the interval between the two ends is 12 bases. Based on the germline V gene (reference sequence), the CDR1 and CDR2 sequences are LGHDT and YNNKEL. The chain links TRBV3-1 with TRBJ2-3, with the D gene not confidently named. This clonotype was sampled from a male donor in good health. Some clones in this sample may be carry-over from other donors' samples. The source material was whole blood. This receptor has the CDR3 CASSPRQPADTQYF. The DNA sequence is as follows: TGTGCCAGCAGCCCACGACAACCTGCAGATACGCAGTATTTT.